Below, 22 T cell receptor beta chains from the same sample are listed, as sequenced in a study of shared clonotypes between healthy human individuals. Sequenced by immunoSEQ multiplex PCR; TCRdb stores in-frame clones only, minus some. This sample has roughly 1.4 million clones; 98% to 99% occur once, and the top ten carry around 0.33%. The material sequenced was naive CD4+ T cells sorted from blood. Regarding subset: CD45RA+ positively selected. These receptors were collected from a man aged 30 to 39 in good health.

The sample holds one count of this clone. J is TRBJ2-1 and V is TRBV18; 8 bases align to TRBD1. The CDR3 is 16 residues long. Germline CDR1 reads KGHSH; CDR2 reads LQKENI. J lost 6 bases, V lost 1 base, and 8 bases had no gene match. CDR3 protein: CASSPRGQAVSNEQFF. CDR3 coding DNA: TGTGCCAGCTCACCACGGGGACAGGCGGTAAGCAATGAGCAGTTCTTC. Using reference TRBV18 and TRBJ2-1 for the parts outside the CDR3, the full variable domain is NAGVMQNPRHLVRRRGQEARLRCSPMKGHSHVYWYRQLPEEGLKFMVYLQKENIIDESGMPKERFSAEFPKEGPSILRIQQVVRGDSAAYFCASSPRGQAVSNEQFFGPGTRLTVL.

V and J are TRBV10-3 and TRBJ2-3; the match to TRBD2 covers 9 bases. CDR3 length: 18 residues. Germline lookup yields CDR1 ENHRY and CDR2 SYGVKD. The ends lost 5 bases at V and 3 bases at J; junction bases unmatched: 15. Here the CDR3 reads CAISRVHSGSGGTDTQYF. The CDR3 DNA reads as TGTGCCATCAGTCGAGTCCATAGCGGGAGCGGTGGTACAGATACGCAGTATTTT.

This clone was counted once. This chain links TRBV19 with TRBJ2-3, with D possibly TRBD2 on 6 matching bases. The V gene lost 3 bases and the J gene lost 6 bases, with 13 bases spanning the gap. There are 14 residues in the CDR3. The germline gives CDR1 LNHDA, CDR2 SQIVND (reference sequence). The CDR3 DNA follows: TGTGCCAGTAGTATTTCACGGGGGAGGGATACGCAGTATTTT. Translation: CASSISRGRDTQYF.

V is TRBV28 and J is TRBJ2-7, with 7 bases matching TRBD1. J gave up 3 bases and V 3 bases, and 5 bases lay outside the gene matches. Germline V gene sequence: CDR1 MDHEN, CDR2 SYDVKM. The CDR3 contains 14 residues. CDR3 coding DNA: TGTGCCAGCAGTTTGGTGGGACAGATCTACGAGCAGTACTTC. Translating it yields CASSLVGQIYEQYF.

The V gene is TRBV5-4, the J gene TRBJ1-5; the D gene is possibly TRBD1 (5 bases). The V end was cut by 3 bases, the J end by 1 base, with 14 bases between. The CDR3 runs to 16 residues. Germline CDR1 is SGHNT and CDR2 is YYREEE (reference sequence). The CDR3: CASSSGGGRSNQPQHF. CDR3 DNA: TGTGCCAGCAGCTCAGGCGGGGGGAGAAGCAATCAGCCCCAGCATTTT.

The chain combines TRBV6-4 with TRBJ2-1, with TRBD2 identical over 9 bases. This CDR3 is built from 14 residues. CDR1 MRHNA and CDR2 SNTAGT come from the germline V gene. J gave up 5 bases and V 7 bases, and 6 bases lay outside the gene matches. The CDR3 loop is CASKPGLAHNEQFF. The CDR3 region has the DNA TGTGCCAGCAAACCGGGACTAGCCCACAATGAGCAGTTCTTC.

The V call is TRBV28, the J call TRBJ1-5; 9 bases match TRBD1. Germline assignment: CDR1 MDHEN and CDR2 SYDVKM. There are 15 residues in the CDR3. The CDR3 DNA reads TGTGCGACCAAGGGGACAGGGCATAGCAATCAGCCCCAGCATTTT. It codes for CATKGTGHSNQPQHF.

V usage is TRBV9 and J usage is TRBJ1-3, with a possible D match to TRBD1 (6 bases). CDR3 length equals 15 residues. V lost 3 bases, J lost 2 bases, and 12 bases lay in between. Germline-derived CDR1 and CDR2 are SGDLS and YYNGEE. This CDR3 is CASSARTDTGNTIYF. DNA for the CDR3: TGTGCCAGCAGCGCCAGGACAGATACTGGAAACACCATATATTTT. Filled out from reference TRBV9 and TRBJ1-3, the complete variable domain reads DSGVTQTPKHLITATGQRVTLRCSPRSGDLSVYWYQQSLDQGLQFLIQYYNGEERAKGNILERFSAQQFPDLHSELNLSSLELGDSALYFCASSARTDTGNTIYFGEGSWLTVV.

This sequence joins TRBV14 and TRBJ2-7; the match to TRBD1 covers 9 bases. Germline CDR1 SGHDN, CDR2 FVKESK. With V trimmed by 1 base and J by 6 bases, 4 bases remained unmatched. The length of the CDR3 is 14 residues. The CDR3 spells CASSQVQGAGEQYF. Written as DNA, the CDR3 is TGTGCCAGCAGCCAAGTACAGGGGGCCGGCGAGCAGTACTTC. The whole variable domain, filled in from reference TRBV14 and TRBJ2-7, reads EAGVTQFPSHSVIEKGQTVTLRCDPISGHDNLYWYRRVMGKEIKFLLHFVKESKQDESGMPNNRFLAERTGGTYSTLKVQPAELEDSGVYFCASSQVQGAGEQYFGPGTRLTVT.

V and J are TRBV6-5 and TRBJ2-7; TRBD1 aligns across 8 bases. V shed 5 bases, J shed 3 bases, and the junction held 3 bases outside the gene matches. Germline V CDR1 and CDR2: MNHEY, SVGAGI. This CDR3 has 13 amino acids. CDR3 region: CASSRGQDYEQYF. CDR3 sequence (DNA): TGTGCCAGCAGTAGGGGACAGGACTACGAGCAGTACTTC.

This rearrangement joins TRBV7-8 to TRBJ1-5, with 10 positions matching TRBD1. CDR1 is SGHVS and CDR2 is FQNEAQ in the germline V gene. There are 15 residues in the CDR3. V was clipped by 4 bases and J by 3 bases; unmatched bases: 3. CDR3 sequence: CASSWTGGLNQPQHF. For the CDR3, the DNA is TGTGCCAGCAGCTGGACAGGGGGACTCAATCAGCCCCAGCATTTT.

This rearrangement joins TRBV13 to TRBJ2-3; possibly TRBD2 for D (5 bases). The V gene lost 5 bases and the J gene lost 1 base, with 13 bases spanning the gap. The CDR3 runs to 15 residues. Germline CDR1 reads PRHDT; CDR2 reads FYEKMQ (reference sequence). The CDR3 DNA is TGTGCCAGCAGCCCGACGGGATCGGGCACAGATACGCAGTATTTT. Translating gives CASSPTGSGTDTQYF.

The chain employs TRBV18 and TRBJ2-5; D may be TRBD1 (5 bases). This CDR3 is 16 amino acids long. Germline CDR1 KGHSH, CDR2 LQKENI. The ends were cut back, 3 bases at V and 1 base at J, with 15 bases in the middle. This chain's CDR3 is CASSPRQPRGQETQYF. In DNA, the CDR3 is TGTGCCAGCTCACCGAGACAGCCTAGGGGCCAAGAGACCCAGTACTTC.

The table lists this clone with a count of one. The chain carries TRBV2 and TRBJ1-4; TRBD1 might be the D (5 bases). V was clipped by 3 bases and J by 13 bases, with 6 bases between them. Germline V gene data show CDR1 as SNHLY and CDR2 as FYNNEI. CDR3 length: 10 amino acids. CDR3 DNA sequence: TGTGCCAGCAGTGAGGGGACACTGTTTTTT. This gives the protein CASSEGTLFF.

The chain employs TRBV19 and TRBJ2-1, with TRBD2 matching 11 bases. CDR1 LNHDA and CDR2 SQIVND come from the germline V gene (reference sequence). The ends lost 2 bases at V and 8 bases at J; junction bases unmatched: 8. The CDR3 covers 16 residues. The CDR3 is CASSITSGGGIHEQFF. In DNA form, the CDR3 reads TGTGCCAGTAGTATAACTAGCGGGGGAGGGATCCATGAGCAGTTCTTC.

The V gene is TRBV28, the J gene TRBJ2-1; 7 bases fit TRBD2. The CDR3 length is 17 residues. CDR1 and CDR2 from the germline V gene are MDHEN and SYDVKM. After removal of 2 bases from V and 7 bases from J, the junction contained 14 bases not matched to a gene. The CDR3: CASSLGPSGPEVNEQFF. CDR3 DNA: TGTGCCAGCAGTTTAGGGCCTAGCGGTCCTGAAGTGAATGAGCAGTTCTTC.

The rearrangement uses TRBV27 and TRBJ2-1; D is ambiguous. CDR1 MNHEY and CDR2 SMNVEV come from the germline V gene (reference sequence). The CDR3 spans 12 residues. V gave up 3 bases and J gave up 5 bases, with 5 bases separating them. CDR3 nucleotides: TGTGCCAGCAGTTTTGGGGACAATGAGCAGTTCTTC. Translating it yields CASSFGDNEQFF.

The chain carries TRBV30 and TRBJ2-7; D possibly uses TRBD1 or TRBD2 (5 bases each). The germline CDR1 and CDR2 sequences are GTSNPN and SVGIG (reference sequence). Trimming left V 1 base short and J 6 bases short, with 16 bases between. The CDR3 has 14 residues. CDR3 in amino acids: CAWSGGTFVSEQYF. CDR3 nucleotide sequence: TGTGCCTGGAGTGGGGGGACCTTCGTCTCCGAGCAGTACTTC.

This chain links TRBV11-2 with TRBJ1-1; 8 bases align to TRBD1. Unmatched junction bases numbered 6, after V lost 3 bases and J lost 6 bases. Germline assignment: CDR1 SGHAT and CDR2 FQNNGV. The CDR3 extends over 14 amino acids. The CDR3 here is CASSLDRVISEAFF. The CDR3 coding sequence is TGTGCCAGCAGCTTGGACAGGGTAATCTCTGAAGCTTTCTTT.

The CDR3 sequence is CASSLMGSDYEQYF. In nucleotides, the CDR3 is TGTGCCAGCAGTTTAATGGGGTCCGACTACGAGCAGTACTTC. The chain uses TRBV28 and TRBJ2-7; D gene uncertain. The V end was cut by 2 bases, the J end by 3 bases, with 11 bases between. The CDR3 runs to 14 residues. In germline, CDR1 is MDHEN, CDR2 SYDVKM.

V and J are TRBV6-4 and TRBJ2-5; D is unresolved. This CDR3 spans 15 amino acids. V was trimmed by 0 bases and J by 1 base, leaving 9 bases between them. Germline values: CDR1 MRHNA, CDR2 SNTAGT. Written as DNA, the CDR3 is TGTGCCAGCAGTGACTCGAAACCGAGCCAAGAGACCCAGTACTTC. Protein product: CASSDSKPSQETQYF.

This chain links TRBV27 with TRBJ2-1; D is possibly TRBD2 (6 bases). This CDR3 has 17 amino acids. Germline CDR1 MNHEY, CDR2 SMNVEV (reference sequence). V was clipped by 4 bases and J by 7 bases, with 23 bases between them. The DNA for the CDR3 is TGTGCCAGCAGTTCCTGGGCCCTGGGCCCGGGGAGGAATGAGCAGTTCTTC. Its protein product is CASSSWALGPGRNEQFF.